The clone carrying this T cell receptor beta chain was counted between two and nine times. Its antigen is undetermined. CDR1 and CDR2 (germline): KGHDR, SFDVKD. The CDR3 contains 14 residues. J gave up 7 bases and V 0 bases, and 2 bases lay outside the gene matches. Using its own MiXCR run on the 5' RACE reads, TCRdb lists one record per CDR3 protein. The repertoire has hundreds of thousands of distinct CDR3 sequences, roughly 22% of them found once; the top ten carry around an eighth. The sample comes from a study of T-cell memory formation after mild COVID-19. Study background: Across donors, TCR clusters were largely donor specific. The study, taken as a whole, reports: Researchers report contracting CD4+ clones mostly in CM and EM, with CD8+ clones in EMRA. Clones contracting across day 15 to 85 had a balanced CD4/CD8 profile; later expanding clones leaned CD4+.

Sequencing was done on a sample of PBMCs or a T cell subset sorted from them (not recorded which). The source is an adult woman who had mild COVID-19 (a few samples of this study predate the infection). Cell type and time point are not known. This rearrangement joins TRBV24-1 to TRBJ1-5, with TRBD1 identical over 7 bases. The CDR3, as DNA: TGTGCCACCAGTGATTTGGACAGGGTACAGCCCCAGCATTTT. Amino acid sequence: CATSDLDRVQPQHF.